This T cell receptor beta chain was obtained from a study of T cells in Graves' hyperthyroidism and ophthalmopathy (dated by TCRdb to about 2019). Regarding the complete study: Peripheral blood samples were taken at initial diagnosis, before any treatment was given. The roughly 91 discovery patients were randomly split 7:3 into training and test sets. Prospective prediction of ophthalmopathy was tested in an independent validation cohort consisting of 18 to 20 hyperthyroidism patients and approximately 16 patients who later progressed to ophthalmopathy. TCR V-J signatures able to tell the groups apart were searched for in a discovery cohort of around 95 patients, of whom around 43 had Graves' ophthalmopathy and about 60 had stable Graves' hyperthyroidism. In addition, the study compared T-cell repertoires in thyroid tissue and in blood from roughly six Graves' hyperthyroidism patients. After blood sampling, hyperthyroidism patients were treated with methimazole at a starting dose of 30 mg daily, and ophthalmopathy patients were treated with high-dose intravenous methylprednisolone. The paper reports TCR Vbeta CDR3 sequencing of over 120 peripheral blood samples: 40 to 45 ophthalmopathy, roughly 74 hyperthyroidism and approximately 17 progressor patients. The research as a whole found: Blood samples also contained most of the expanded thyroid clonotypes (frequency above 0.001), which suggests that blood repertoires may reflect thyroid immune responses. In validation, the model predicted progression to ophthalmopathy with approximately 70% sensitivity and less than 80% specificity, a median of 6.5 months before onset. No statistical method was used to set the sample size in advance, and investigators knew the group allocation. Ophthalmopathy was separated from stable hyperthyroidism by a 13 V-J signature model, with 87.88% sensitivity and roughly 81% specificity obtained in cross-validation and 80%/75% obtained in testing.

At least ten counts were recorded for this clonotype. This receptor's antigen is unknown. Base-call qualities are not available, and no considerably larger clone is one nucleotide away. The hyperthyroidism patients were between 18 and 65 years old and newly diagnosed, with a disease duration of less than 2 months. Exclusion was applied to patients with uncontrolled infections, other autoimmune diseases, pregnancy or lactation. Diagnoses were based on clinical symptoms, serum thyroxine and TRAb, thyroid ultrasound and orbital computed tomography. Blood from progressor patients was collected at the time of first diagnosis with hyperthyroidism, before any ophthalmopathy symptoms had appeared. Ficoll-Paque density gradient centrifugation was used to isolate PBMCs from approximately 10 ml of fresh peripheral blood. Progressor patients were first diagnosed with Graves' hyperthyroidism and then developed ophthalmopathy during follow-up. Total RNA was extracted with Trizol reagent, and quality was checked on an Agilent 2100 Bioanalyzer.

At the junction V is shortened by 2 bases and J by 13 bases, with 14 bases in between. The CDR1 and CDR2 encoded by the germline V gene (reference sequence) are GTSNPN and SVGIG. The CDR3 goes from the cysteine to the phenylalanine over 11 residues. Of all the DNA, just the CDR3 is kept, 33 bases in frame from base 1. The TCR beta CDR3 regions were amplified from the RNA transcripts. A first-round RT-PCR of the TCR CDR3 used the HTBI primer set with the Qiagen OneStep RT-PCR kit. A second multiplex PCR round built the libraries, followed by size selection and purification. Paired-end sequencing of the libraries was performed with 100 bp reads on an Illumina HiSeq2000. Under the source paper's analysis protocol: Raw data were processed with SOAPnuke, discarding reads with adapters, uncalled bases, mean Phred below 15, or no exact constant-primer or identifier match. High-quality paired reads were merged using COPE v1.2.5, and each unique nucleotide sequence was defined as a clonotype. MiTCR v1.1 was used to align the clonotypes against IMGT TRBV, TRBD and TRBJ reference segments. The analysis included only V-J combinations with a frequency above 0.0001, which together covered around 99% of the repertoires. A TCS score was defined as the ratio of F50 (clonal expansion) to E x V (chaos), with BLOSUM62-based TCRdist applied between CDR3 peptides within each V-J. Welch's t-statistics and random forest reduced 514 V-J features to some 14, which were used in a naive Bayes classifier (R e1071). The raw public data were reprocessed by TCRdb itself: fastp quality trimming at Q25, MiXCR clonotype calling, in-frame beta chains only. Rows with a matching CDR3 protein are joined into one entry that keeps the most common DNA and genes. Clone size and V and J calls follow TCRdb, not the original study. For this sample there are 300,000 to 450,000 distinct CDR3 sequences; less than 20% appear just once. The ten top clones hold about a quarter of the sample.

This chain joins TRBV30 to TRBJ1-2, with TRBD1 perhaps the D gene, on 5 matching bases. The clonotype comes from a woman between 18 and 29 years old with Graves' hyperthyroidism that later progressed to Graves' ophthalmopathy. Sample: blood. The sequenced DNA is TGTGCCTGGAGTATAAAGAAAGGGGCCACCTTC. Translated, it gives CAWSIKKGATF. The CDR3 plus the reference TRBV30 and TRBJ1-2 genes for the other parts give the full variable domain: SQTIHQWPATLVQPVGSPLSLECTVEGTSNPNLYWYRQAAGRGLQLLFYSVGIGQISSEVPQNLSASRPQDRQFILSSKKLLLSDSGFYLCAWSIKKGATFGSGTRLTVV.